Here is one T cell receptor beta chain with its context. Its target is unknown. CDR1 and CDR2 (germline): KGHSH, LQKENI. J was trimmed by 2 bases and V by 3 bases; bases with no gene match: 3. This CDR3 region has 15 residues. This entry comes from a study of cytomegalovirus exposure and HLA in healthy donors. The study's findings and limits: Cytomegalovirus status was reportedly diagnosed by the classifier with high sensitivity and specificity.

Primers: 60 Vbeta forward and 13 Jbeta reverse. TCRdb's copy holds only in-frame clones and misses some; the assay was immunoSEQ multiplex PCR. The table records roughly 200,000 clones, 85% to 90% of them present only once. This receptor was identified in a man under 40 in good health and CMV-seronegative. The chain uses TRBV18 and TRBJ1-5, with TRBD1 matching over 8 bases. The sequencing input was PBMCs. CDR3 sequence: CASSPLGQGNQPQHF. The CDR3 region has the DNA TGTGCCAGCTCACCGCTGGGACAGGGCAATCAGCCCCAGCATTTT. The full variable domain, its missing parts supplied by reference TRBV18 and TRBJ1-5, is NAGVMQNPRHLVRRRGQEARLRCSPMKGHSHVYWYRQLPEEGLKFMVYLQKENIIDESGMPKERFSAEFPKEGPSILRIQQVVRGDSAAYFCASSPLGQGNQPQHFGDGTRLSIL.